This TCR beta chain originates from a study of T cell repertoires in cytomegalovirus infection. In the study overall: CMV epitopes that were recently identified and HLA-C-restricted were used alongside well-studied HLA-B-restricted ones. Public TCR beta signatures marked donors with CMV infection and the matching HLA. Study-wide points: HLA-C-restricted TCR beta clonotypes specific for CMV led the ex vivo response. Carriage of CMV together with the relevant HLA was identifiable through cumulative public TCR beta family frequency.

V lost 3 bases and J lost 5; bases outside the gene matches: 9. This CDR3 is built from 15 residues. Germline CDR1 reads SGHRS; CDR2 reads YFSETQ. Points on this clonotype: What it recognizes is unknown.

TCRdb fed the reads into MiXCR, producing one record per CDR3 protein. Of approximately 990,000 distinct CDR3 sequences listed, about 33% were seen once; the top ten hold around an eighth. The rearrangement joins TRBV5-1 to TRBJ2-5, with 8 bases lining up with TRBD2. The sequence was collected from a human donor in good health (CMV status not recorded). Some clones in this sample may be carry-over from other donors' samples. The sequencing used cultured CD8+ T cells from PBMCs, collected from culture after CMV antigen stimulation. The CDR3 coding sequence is TGCGCCAGCAGCTCAAGCGGGGGCCTAAGGGAGACCCAGTACTTC. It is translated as CASSSSGGLRETQYF.